Reported below is one T cell receptor beta chain. The antigen this receptor binds is unknown. No base qualities exist here, and no much larger clone lies one base off it. This entry belongs to a study of OX40 agonist ivuxolimab in advanced cancers. General notes on the study: The costimulatory receptor OX40 (CD134) was targeted by ivuxolimab, a fully human IgG2 agonistic monoclonal antibody. Patients were allowed to have had prior anti-PD-1, anti-PD-L1 or anti-CTLA-4 therapy, and approximately 37% of the dose-escalation patients had been treated with checkpoint inhibitors. Intravenous ivuxolimab was administered to patients every 2 weeks at six dose levels: 0.01, 0.1, 0.3, 1.5, 3 and 10 mg/kg. In the dose-escalation cohort, 75% to 90% of patients were male, and the mean age was roughly 56 years with a range of about 20 to 80. Partial responses were achieved by three dose-escalation patients, of whom one had hepatocellular carcinoma and two had cutaneous melanoma. Of the roughly 51 patients in dose escalation, about 20 had hepatocellular carcinoma, around 15 had melanoma, 9 had renal cell carcinoma and 9 had head and neck cancer. The paper describes the monotherapy dose-escalation part (N of about 54 patients) of the phase I trial of ivuxolimab. The point of sequencing TCRbeta in the periphery was to test whether ivuxolimab changed TCR sequence diversity and drove clonal T-cell expansion.

The CDR3 measures 14 amino acids from cysteine to phenylalanine. Just the 42-base CDR3 DNA is kept, in frame starting at base 1. From a lookup of the germline V gene, CDR1 and CDR2 are MNHEY and SVGAGI. V loses 2 bases of germline sequence and J loses 6 bases, and the interval between the two ends is 14 bases. The study at large found these results: The antigen specificity of the clonally expanded peripheral T cells was not determined. After ivuxolimab, more expanded clones were found on average in CD8+ T cells than in CD4+ T cells. Partial responders in the 0.1-3.0 mg/kg groups had among the lowest normalized peripheral clonal expansion, especially among CD8+ T cells. Low levels of normalized T-cell clonal expansion were also seen in some patients who did not respond. At doses of 0.1 to 3.0 mg/kg, clonal expansion of both CD4+ and CD8+ T cells in blood was seen between baseline and week 6.

The trial excluded patients who had a history of autoimmune disease or were on systemic immunosuppression. Peripheral blood for TCR sequencing was collected from all dose cohorts at baseline, on cycle 4 day 1, and on cycle 7 day 1. Samples came from an open-label, multicenter, first-in-human phase I dose-escalation trial of ivuxolimab. The trial enrolled adults with locally advanced or metastatic head and neck squamous cell, hepatocellular, melanoma or renal cell carcinoma. Before TCR sequencing, CD4+ T cells and CD8+ T cells from peripheral blood were sorted into separate populations. Genomic DNA was extracted from sorted cells for sequencing of the TCRbeta CDR3 region. The immunoSEQ Assay was used to sequence the TCRbeta CDR3 regions. Sourced from immuneACCESS, this table was stored by TCRdb with only in-frame sequences that have V and J called. A share of the clones is absent; for the studies checked, an unresolved V gene accounts for under half, and the remainder has no known explanation. This sample holds tens of thousands of clones; around nine tenths were observed only once. The ten largest account for roughly 0.26% of the sample.

Recombination joined TRBV6-5 with TRBJ2-7, with no confidently assigned D gene. This TCR derives from an adult with an advanced solid tumor such as melanoma, head and neck, liver or kidney cancer. Sequencing used CD4+ or CD8+ T cells sorted from blood, obtained in a trial of the OX40 agonist ivuxolimab. The bases are TGTGCCAGCAGTTACACCCAAGGAAGCTTCGAGCAGTACTTC. This is translated as CASSYTQGSFEQYF.